The next 26 T cell receptor beta chains were all read from a single sample in a study of regulatory T cells in long-lasting Graves disease. With iRepertoire HTBI primers and Arm-PCR of CDR3 regions, TCR beta libraries were built. TCRdb redid the calling of the multiplex PCR reads with MiXCR, one entry per CDR3 protein. There are more than 400,000 distinct CDR3 sequences in the sample; 16% occur only once, and 12% lies in the top ten. The time point is: newly diagnosed GD, antithyroid drugs for less than 3 months. Extracted PBMC RNA gave rise to the TCR library. This sample was also put to use in a study of T cells in Graves' hyperthyroidism and ophthalmopathy.

Sequenced material: peripheral blood mononuclear cells (PBMCs), taken at new diagnosis, from a patient treated with antithyroid drugs. Receptors were obtained from a man aged 40-49 years with Graves disease.

With respect to this clonotype: A much larger clone lies one base from this, so it may be a read error. This sequence joins TRBV12-3 or TRBV12-4 and TRBJ2-3; D may be TRBD2 (7 bases). The CDR3 length is 15 residues. Trimming shortened V by 8 bases and J by 2 bases, and 17 bases separated the two germline ends. The CDR3 sequence: CASGRGAGTTDTQYF. The CDR3 DNA follows: TGTGCCAGCGGTCGGGGGGCGGGAACCACAGATACGCAGTATTTT.

This clonotype appeared a few times. The chain recombines TRBV7-9 with TRBJ2-1, with 11 bases identical to TRBD2. Germline-derived CDR1 and CDR2 are SEHNR and FQNEAQ (reference sequence). Trimming removed 3 bases from V and 5 bases from J; junction bases left unmatched: 3. The CDR3 contains 15 residues. CDR3 nucleotides: TGTGCCAGCAGCTTGACTAGCGGGACGGACAATGAGCAGTTCTTC. Amino acid sequence: CASSLTSGTDNEQFF.

Many counts were recorded for this clonotype. The chain employs TRBV7-2 and TRBJ2-1, with 7 bases fitting TRBD2. The CDR3 spans 15 residues. The ends lost 2 bases at V and 6 bases at J; junction bases unmatched: 7. Per the germline V gene, CDR1 is SGHTA and CDR2 is FQGNSA. DNA of the CDR3: TGTGCCAGCAGCTTAATCGGCGGGAGTACCAATGAGCAGTTCTTC. It codes for CASSLIGGSTNEQFF.

In this sample, this clonotype turned up many times. The rearrangement uses TRBV6-2 or TRBV6-3 and TRBJ2-7; no definite D call. There are 13 residues in the CDR3. V was shortened by 4 bases and J by 2 bases, with 9 bases between the two germline ends. The germline V gene has CDR1 MNHEY and CDR2 SVGEGT. CDR3 nucleotides: TGTGCCAGCAGTTTTGACACAACCTACGAGCAGTACTTC. It codes for CASSFDTTYEQYF.

There are many counts of this clonotype. The rearrangement links TRBV27 to TRBJ2-2, with 9 nucleotides matching TRBD1. CDR1 is MNHEY, CDR2 SMNVEV, per germline (reference sequence). V was pared by 0 bases and J by 3 bases, with 8 bases of the junction left unmatched. This CDR3 comprises 18 residues. CDR3 amino acids: CASSLSGTGKGYTGELFF. CDR3 DNA sequence: TGTGCCAGCAGTTTATCGGGGACAGGGAAGGGGTACACCGGGGAGCTGTTTTTT.

This clonotype appeared many times. The rearrangement joins TRBV7-9 to TRBJ2-7, with D possibly being TRBD2 (6 bases). The length of the CDR3 is 15 residues. CDR1 is SEHNR, CDR2 FQNEAQ, per germline (reference sequence). Trimming took off 8 bases at V and 3 bases at J, with 20 bases between the two ends. CDR3 DNA: TGTGCCAGCGGCTACGGCGGGGTGGGGTACTACGAGCAGTACTTC. This gives the protein CASGYGGVGYYEQYF.

This clonotype was observed many times. The V call is TRBV28, the J call TRBJ2-3, with a possible D match to TRBD2 (5 bases). The CDR3 is 14 residues long. V shed 5 bases and J shed 5 bases, with 14 bases lying between them. The germline CDR1 and CDR2 sequences are MDHEN and SYDVKM. The CDR3 spells CASSPTNPIDTQYF. Here the CDR3 DNA reads TGTGCCAGCAGTCCGACTAACCCTATAGATACGCAGTATTTT.

This clonotype has just a few counts. CDR3 bases: TGTGCCAGCAGGTCAGGGGGGGCTAATGAAAAACTGTTTTTT. It is translated as CASRSGGANEKLFF. V is TRBV28 and J is TRBJ1-4; TRBD1 matches 7 bases. With V trimmed by 6 bases and J by 3 bases, 4 bases remained unmatched. The CDR3 totals 14 residues. In germline, CDR1 is MDHEN, CDR2 SYDVKM. Combining the CDR3 with reference TRBV28 and TRBJ1-4 gives the whole variable domain DVKVTQSSRYLVKRTGEKVFLECVQDMDHENMFWYRQDPGLGLRLIYFSYDVKMKEKGDIPEGYSVSREKKERFSLILESASTNQTSMYLCASRSGGANEKLFFGSGTQLSVL.

At least ten counts were recorded for this clonotype. The rearrangement joins TRBV11-2 to TRBJ2-7; TRBD2 might be the D (5 bases). The germline CDR1 and CDR2 sequences are SGHAT and FQNNGV. This CDR3 contains 15 residues. Trimming took 4 bases from V and 2 from J, leaving 15 bases between them. The CDR3 is CASSSRASAPYEQYF. CDR3 coding DNA: TGTGCCAGCAGCTCGCGGGCCTCAGCCCCCTACGAGCAGTACTTC.

This clonotype was detected a few times. This chain joins TRBV15 and TRBJ1-5; D not resolved. CDR1 LNHNV and CDR2 YYDKDF come from the germline V gene (reference sequence). This CDR3 has 15 residues. V shed 0 bases and J shed 0 bases, with 6 bases lying between them. The CDR3 region has the DNA TGTGCCACCAGCAGAGAGATTTTTAGCAATCAGCCCCAGCATTTT. It is translated as CATSREIFSNQPQHF.

This clonotype showed up many times. The genes are TRBV6-1 and TRBJ2-1, with 10 bases that match TRBD2. Germline V gene sequence: CDR1 MNHNS, CDR2 SASEGT. The trim removed 6 bases at V and 3 bases at J, leaving 5 bases unmatched. There are 15 residues in the CDR3. CDR3 residues: CASSAWTSGYNEQFF. The CDR3 bases are TGTGCCAGCAGCGCTTGGACTAGCGGCTACAATGAGCAGTTCTTC.

The genes are TRBV7-9 and TRBJ1-5; D gene ambiguous. CDR3 length: 12 amino acids. Germline V gene sequence: CDR1 SEHNR, CDR2 FQNEAQ (reference sequence). The V gene lost 2 bases and the J gene lost 7 bases, with 6 bases spanning the gap. CDR3 region: CASSLNRQPQHF. CDR3 coding DNA: TGTGCCAGCAGCTTAAATAGGCAGCCCCAGCATTTT.

This clonotype appeared a few times. CDR3 residues: CSAPTGDFLAQYF. The CDR3 DNA reads TGCAGTGCGCCGACGGGAGACTTTCTGGCCCAGTACTTC. The chain has TRBV20-1 and TRBJ2-5; D is perhaps TRBD2 (6 bases). This CDR3 is 13 amino acids long. In germline, CDR1 is DFQATT, CDR2 SNEGSKA (reference sequence). V was trimmed by 6 bases and J by 9 bases, leaving 20 bases between them.

The rearrangement links TRBV19 to TRBJ2-3, with TRBD2 matching 8 bases. Germline assignment: CDR1 LNHDA and CDR2 SQIVND (reference sequence). Trimming took 3 bases from V and 3 from J; bases not matched to a gene: 5. The CDR3 is made up of 15 amino acids. DNA of the CDR3: TGTGCCAGTAGTATTAGCGGGACGAGAACAGATACGCAGTATTTT. Its translation: CASSISGTRTDTQYF. Complete variable domain (other parts from reference TRBV19 and TRBJ2-3): DGGITQSPKYLFRKEGQNVTLSCEQNLNHDAMYWYRQDPGQGLRLIYYSQIVNDFQKGDIAEGYSVSREKKESFPLTVTSAQKNPTAFYLCASSISGTRTDTQYFGPGTRLTVL.

This clonotype has just a few counts. V gene TRBV10-2 combines with J gene TRBJ2-1, with 10 bases identical to TRBD2. Per germline, CDR1 WSHSY and CDR2 SAAADI. V dropped 11 bases and J dropped 6; count of bases not matched to a gene: 10. The CDR3 is 14 amino acids. CDR3 region: CAGRPGLASNEQFF. CDR3 nucleotides: TGCGCCGGCCGCCCGGGACTAGCGTCCAATGAGCAGTTCTTC.

The chain carries TRBV5-8 and TRBJ2-3; 14 bases are shared with TRBD2. Germline V gives CDR1 SGHTS, CDR2 YDEGEE. V dropped 3 bases and J dropped 5; count of bases not matched to a gene: 8. The length of the CDR3 is 17 residues. The CDR3 DNA follows: TGTGCCAGCAGCTCCGGGACTAGCGGGAGATCCGTAGATACGCAGTATTTT. Its protein is CASSSGTSGRSVDTQYF.

The chain has TRBV20-1 and TRBJ2-5; D uncertain. The ends were cut back, 5 bases at V and 5 bases at J, with 9 bases in the middle. CDR1 DFQATT and CDR2 SNEGSKA come from the germline V gene (reference sequence). The CDR3 consists of 11 residues. CDR3 residues: CSASTPETQYF. CDR3 bases: TGCAGTGCTTCTACCCCGGAGACCCAGTACTTC.

This clonotype was observed many times. The rearrangement joins TRBV5-5 to TRBJ2-7, with 9 bases identical to TRBD2. The V segment lost 0 bases and the J segment 0 bases; nucleotides outside the gene matches: 4. This CDR3 has 16 residues. Looked up from germline, CDR1 is SGHKS and CDR2 is YYEKEE (reference sequence). CDR3 sequence (DNA): TGTGCCAGCAGCTTGGGTCTAGCGGGACTCTCCTACGAGCAGTACTTC. Its translation: CASSLGLAGLSYEQYF.

This clonotype was seen at least ten times. The chain has TRBV24-1 and TRBJ2-1; a weak D match, TRBD2 (5 bases). Trimming left V 3 bases short and J 7 bases short, with 18 bases between. Germline values: CDR1 KGHDR, CDR2 SFDVKD. The CDR3 spans 16 residues. In nucleotides, the CDR3 is TGTGCCACCAGTGATCCACGGGCCCCGAGGGAAAATGAGCAGTTCTTC. This translates into CATSDPRAPRENEQFF.

This clonotype was observed many times. The chain carries TRBV10-3 and TRBJ2-7, with 13 positions matching TRBD2. Germline trimming cut 10 bases from V and 5 bases from J; bases unmatched to any gene: 5. Looked up from germline, CDR1 is ENHRY and CDR2 is SYGVKD. The CDR3 is 13 residues long. The CDR3 DNA is TGTGCCACCACCGGGACTAGCGGGGACGAGCAGTACTTC. Translating it yields CATTGTSGDEQYF.

The chain is built from TRBV9 and TRBJ2-1; 12 nucleotides agree with TRBD2. The germline V gene encodes CDR1 SGDLS and CDR2 YYNGEE. The CDR3 has 15 amino acids. Trimming cost V 0 bases and J 7 bases; bases outside gene matches: 2. CDR3 coding DNA: TGTGCCAGCAGCGTAGCAGGGACTAGCGGGAATGAGCAGTTCTTC. Amino acids: CASSVAGTSGNEQFF.

The V gene is TRBV5-1, the J gene TRBJ1-2, with D maybe TRBD1 (6 bases). The germline gives CDR1 SGHRS, CDR2 YFSETQ. V lost 0 bases, J lost 6 bases, and 9 bases lay in between. This CDR3 spans 13 amino acids. The CDR3 DNA reads TGCGCCAGCAGCTTGGCGGCAGGGGATGGCTACACCTTC. Its protein is CASSLAAGDGYTF.

This clonotype was detected ten times or more. The chain combines TRBV2 with TRBJ2-3; no reliable D call. The length of the CDR3 is 11 residues. Germline CDR1 reads SNHLY; CDR2 reads FYNNEI. With 7 bases removed from V and 1 base from J, the gap between germline ends came to 3 bases. The CDR3 is CASIRTDTQYF. The CDR3 DNA follows: TGTGCCAGCATACGCACAGATACGCAGTATTTT.

The sample holds a few counts of this clonotype. This chain joins TRBV6-1 and TRBJ2-6; the D is unclear. From germline, CDR1 is MNHNS and CDR2 SASEGT. The CDR3 extends over 14 amino acids. Trimming left V 7 bases short and J 1 base short, with 8 bases between. The chain's CDR3 is CASTTRSGANVLTF. DNA of the CDR3: TGTGCCAGCACCACCAGATCTGGGGCCAACGTCCTGACTTTC.

This clonotype was recorded many times. This sequence joins TRBV18 and TRBJ2-1, with unresolved D. CDR1 and CDR2 from the germline V gene are KGHSH and LQKENI. There are 16 residues in the CDR3. With 0 bases removed from V and 4 bases from J, the gap between germline ends came to 13 bases. CDR3 bases: TGTGCCAGCTCACCACCGGGGTCTTCTGAGTACAATGAGCAGTTCTTC. Its translation is CASSPPGSSEYNEQFF.

This clonotype appeared many times. The genes are TRBV27 and TRBJ1-1, with a possible D match to TRBD1 (5 bases). Trimming took 3 bases from V and 4 from J, leaving 18 bases between them. Germline V gene sequence: CDR1 MNHEY, CDR2 SMNVEV (reference sequence). This CDR3 contains 16 residues. The CDR3 spells CASSLWRGTRGTEAFF. For the CDR3, the DNA is TGTGCCAGCAGTTTGTGGAGGGGCACGAGGGGCACTGAAGCTTTCTTT.